This passage covers 2 T cell receptor beta chains from one sample sequenced in a study of blood T cell repertoires in COVID-19. The repertoire was sequenced with immunoSEQ multiplex PCR; TCRdb's copy has only in-frame clones and lacks some. The repertoire holds 70,000 to 75,000 clones, with just under 85% as singletons. The sample comprised peripheral blood. The receptors were gathered from a man aged 65 to 79 with acute or convalescent COVID-19.

CDR3 region: CASSSSPGRGSGNTIYF. In nucleotides, the CDR3 is TGTGCCAGCAGTTCATCACCCGGGAGGGGAAGTGGAAACACCATATATTTT. The chain couples TRBV28 to TRBJ1-3; a weak D match, TRBD1 (5 bases). Trimming left V 4 bases short and J 3 bases short, with 19 bases between. This CDR3 is 17 amino acids long. Germline V CDR1 and CDR2: MDHEN, SYDVKM.

The chain links TRBV4-1 to TRBJ1-1; D uncertain. Trimming stripped 5 bases from V and 3 bases from J, with 16 bases between. Germline CDR1 is MGHRA and CDR2 is YSYEKL. The CDR3 totals 15 residues. The CDR3 coding sequence is TGCGCCAGCAGCTTTAGGATGGTGAGGGACACTGAAGCTTTCTTT. This gives the protein CASSFRMVRDTEAFF.